Listed here is a single T cell receptor beta chain. Its antigen is unidentified. The data were taken from a study of neoadjuvant nivolumab and ipilimumab in lung cancer. Overall study: Nivolumab 3 mg/kg was given days 1, 15 and 29, plus ipilimumab 1 mg/kg day 1 in combination. Points from the study as a whole: Resected tumors had greater TCR richness and clonality than uninvolved lung. Pathologic regression was not significantly tied to TCR clonality. Pretherapy blood TCR richness correlated positively with resected tumor richness.

Sequenced by immunoSEQ multiplex PCR; TCRdb stores in-frame clones only, minus some. The top ten clones hold 3% to 4% of a sample with tens of thousands of clones, about 88% of them seen once. Trimming took 8 bases from V and 0 from J, leaving 10 bases between them. The CDR3 is 13 amino acids. The germline gives CDR1 MNHEY, CDR2 SVGAGI. This sequence originates from an adult with non-small cell lung cancer. The chain combines TRBV6-5 with TRBJ1-2; D perhaps matches TRBD1 (5 bases). The sample was peripheral blood, taken before neoadjuvant nivolumab, alone or with ipilimumab. CDR3 in DNA: TGTGCCAGCTCCAGGGCAGCTAACTATGGCTACACCTTC. Translation: CASSRAANYGYTF.